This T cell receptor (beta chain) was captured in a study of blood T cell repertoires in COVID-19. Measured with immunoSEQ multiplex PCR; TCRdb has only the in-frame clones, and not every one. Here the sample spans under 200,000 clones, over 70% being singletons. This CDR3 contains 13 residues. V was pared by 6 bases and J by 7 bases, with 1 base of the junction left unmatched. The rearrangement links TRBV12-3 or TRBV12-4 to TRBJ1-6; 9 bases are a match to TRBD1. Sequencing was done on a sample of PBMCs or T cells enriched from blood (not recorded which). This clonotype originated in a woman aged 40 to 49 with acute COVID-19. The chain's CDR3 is CASRGQGNSPLHF. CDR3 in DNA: TGTGCCAGCAGAGGACAGGGGAATTCACCCCTCCACTTT.